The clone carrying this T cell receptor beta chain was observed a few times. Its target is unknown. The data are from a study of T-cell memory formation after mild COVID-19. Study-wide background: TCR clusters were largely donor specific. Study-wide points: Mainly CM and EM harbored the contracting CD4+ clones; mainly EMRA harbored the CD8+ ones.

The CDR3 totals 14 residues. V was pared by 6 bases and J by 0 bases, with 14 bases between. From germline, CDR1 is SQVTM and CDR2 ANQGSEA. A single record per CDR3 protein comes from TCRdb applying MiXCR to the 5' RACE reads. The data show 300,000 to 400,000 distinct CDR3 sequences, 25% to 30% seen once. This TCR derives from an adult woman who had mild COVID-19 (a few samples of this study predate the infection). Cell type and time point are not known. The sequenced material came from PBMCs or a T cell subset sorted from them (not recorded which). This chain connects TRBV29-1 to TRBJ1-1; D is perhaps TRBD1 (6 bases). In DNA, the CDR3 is TGCAGCGTGAGTACTAACAGGGTGAACACTGAAGCTTTCTTT. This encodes CSVSTNRVNTEAFF. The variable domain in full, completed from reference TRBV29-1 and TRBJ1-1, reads SAVISQKPSRDICQRGTSLTIQCQVDSQVTMMFWYRQQPGQSLTLIATANQGSEATYESGFVIDKFPISRPNLTFSTLTVSNMSPEDSSIYLCSVSTNRVNTEAFFGQGTRLTVV.